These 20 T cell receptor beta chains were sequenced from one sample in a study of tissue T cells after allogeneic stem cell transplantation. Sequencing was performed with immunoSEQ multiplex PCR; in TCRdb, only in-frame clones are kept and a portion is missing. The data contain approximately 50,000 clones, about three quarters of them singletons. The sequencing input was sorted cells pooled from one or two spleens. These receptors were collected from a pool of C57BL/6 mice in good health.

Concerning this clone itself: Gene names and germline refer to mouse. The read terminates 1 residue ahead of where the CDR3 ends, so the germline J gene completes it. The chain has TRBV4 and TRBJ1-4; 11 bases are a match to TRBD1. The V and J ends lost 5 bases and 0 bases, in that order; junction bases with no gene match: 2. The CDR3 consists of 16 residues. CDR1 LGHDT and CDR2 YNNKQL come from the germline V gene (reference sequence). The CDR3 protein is CASSQGQGVSNERLFF. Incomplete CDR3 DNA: TGTGCCAGCAGCCAGGGACAGGGGGTTTCCAACGAAAGATTATTT. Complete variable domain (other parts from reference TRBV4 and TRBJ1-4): ETAVFQTPNYHVTQVGNEVSFNCKQTLGHDTMYWYKQDSKKLLKIMFSYNNKQLIVNETVPRRFSPQSSDKAHLNLRIKSVEPEDSAVYLCASSQGQGVSNERLFFGHGTKLSVL.

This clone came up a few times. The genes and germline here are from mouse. The CDR3 bases that were read are TGTGCCAGCAGCCAATTAGGGGACCAGGCTCCGCTT. This codes for CASSQLGDQAPL. The entire CDR3 protein reads CASSQLGDQAPLF. This chain connects TRBV5 to TRBJ1-5, with D maybe TRBD1 (5 bases). The read terminates 1 residue before the CDR3 end, so the remaining end is supplied by the germline J gene. The germline V gene encodes CDR1 LGHNA and CDR2 YNLKQL (reference sequence). This CDR3 is 13 amino acids long. The V end was cut by 2 bases, the J end by 5 bases, with 7 bases between.

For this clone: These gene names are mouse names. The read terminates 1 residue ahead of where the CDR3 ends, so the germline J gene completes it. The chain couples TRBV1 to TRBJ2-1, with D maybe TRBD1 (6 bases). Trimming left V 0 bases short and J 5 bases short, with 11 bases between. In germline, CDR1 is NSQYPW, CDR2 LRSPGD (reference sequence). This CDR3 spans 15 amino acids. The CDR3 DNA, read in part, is TGCACCTGCAGTGCAGATAAGGCAGGGGATGCTGAGCAGTTC. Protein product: CTCSADKAGDAEQF. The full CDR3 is CTCSADKAGDAEQFF.

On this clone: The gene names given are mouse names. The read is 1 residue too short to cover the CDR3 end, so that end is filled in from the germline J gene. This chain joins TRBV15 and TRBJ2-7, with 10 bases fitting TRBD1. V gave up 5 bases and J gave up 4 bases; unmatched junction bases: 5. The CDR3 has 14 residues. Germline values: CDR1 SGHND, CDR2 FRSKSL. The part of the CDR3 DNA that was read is TGTGCCAGCAGTCTCGACAGGGGGCGATATGAACAGTAC. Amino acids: CASSLDRGRYEQY. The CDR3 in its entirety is CASSLDRGRYEQYF.

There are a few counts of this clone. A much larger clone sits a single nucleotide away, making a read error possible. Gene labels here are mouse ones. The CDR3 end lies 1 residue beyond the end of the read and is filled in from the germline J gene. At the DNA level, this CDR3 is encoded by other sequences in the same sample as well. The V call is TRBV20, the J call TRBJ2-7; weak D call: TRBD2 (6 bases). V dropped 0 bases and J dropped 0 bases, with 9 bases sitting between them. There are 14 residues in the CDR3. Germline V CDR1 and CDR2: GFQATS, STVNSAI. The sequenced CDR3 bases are TGTGGTGCTAGGGATTGGGGGAGCTCCTATGAACAGTAC. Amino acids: CGARDWGSSYEQY. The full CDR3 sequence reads CGARDWGSSYEQYF.

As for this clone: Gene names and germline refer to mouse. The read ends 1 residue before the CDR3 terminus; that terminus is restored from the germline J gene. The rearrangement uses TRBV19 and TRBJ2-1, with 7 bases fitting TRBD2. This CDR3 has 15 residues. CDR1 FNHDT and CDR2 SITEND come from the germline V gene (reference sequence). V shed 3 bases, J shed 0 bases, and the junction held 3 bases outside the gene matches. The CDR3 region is CASSTLGDNYAEQFF. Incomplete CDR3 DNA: TGTGCCAGCAGTACCCTGGGGGATAACTATGCTGAGCAGTTC.

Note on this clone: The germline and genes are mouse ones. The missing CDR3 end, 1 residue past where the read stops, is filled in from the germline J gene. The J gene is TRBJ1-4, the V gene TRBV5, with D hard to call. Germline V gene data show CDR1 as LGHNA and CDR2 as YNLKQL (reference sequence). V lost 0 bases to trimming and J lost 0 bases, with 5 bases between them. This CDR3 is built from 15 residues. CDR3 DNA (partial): TGTGCCAGCAGCCAAGAGACTCTTTCCAACGAAAGATTATTT. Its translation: CASSQETLSNERLF. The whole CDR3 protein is CASSQETLSNERLFF.

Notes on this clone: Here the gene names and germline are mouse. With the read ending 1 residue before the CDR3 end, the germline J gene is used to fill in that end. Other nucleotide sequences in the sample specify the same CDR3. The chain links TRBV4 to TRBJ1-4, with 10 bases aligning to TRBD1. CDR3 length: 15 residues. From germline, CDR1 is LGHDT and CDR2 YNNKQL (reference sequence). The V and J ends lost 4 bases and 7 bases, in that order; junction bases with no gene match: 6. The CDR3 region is CASSLGQGRAERLFF. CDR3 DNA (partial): TGTGCCAGCAGCTTGGGACAGGGGAGGGCCGAAAGATTATTT.

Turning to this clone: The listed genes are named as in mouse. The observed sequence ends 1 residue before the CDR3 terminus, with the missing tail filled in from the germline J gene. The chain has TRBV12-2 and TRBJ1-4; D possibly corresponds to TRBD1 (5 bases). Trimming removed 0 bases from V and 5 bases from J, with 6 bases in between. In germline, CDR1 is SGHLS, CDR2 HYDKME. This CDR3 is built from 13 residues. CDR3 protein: CASSLDRNERLFF. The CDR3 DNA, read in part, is TGTGCCAGCTCTCTCGACAGAAACGAAAGATTATTT.

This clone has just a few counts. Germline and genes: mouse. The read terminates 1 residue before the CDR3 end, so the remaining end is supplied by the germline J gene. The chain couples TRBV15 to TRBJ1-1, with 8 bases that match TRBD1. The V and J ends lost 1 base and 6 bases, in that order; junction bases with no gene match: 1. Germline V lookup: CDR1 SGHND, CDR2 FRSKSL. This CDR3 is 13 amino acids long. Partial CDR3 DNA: TGTGCCAGCAGTTTAGAACAGGGGGCAGAAGTCTTC. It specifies CASSLEQGAEVF. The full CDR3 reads CASSLEQGAEVFF.

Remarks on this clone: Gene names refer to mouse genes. CDR3 sequence reads: CASSDDTQYF. The CDR3 DNA, read in part, is TGTGCCAGCAGTGACGACACCCAGTAC. V usage is TRBV13-1 and J usage is TRBJ2-5, with unresolved D. Coverage ceases 1 residue before the CDR3 finishes, and the germline J gene fills in the end. CDR1 is NSHNY and CDR2 is SYGAGN in the germline V gene. The CDR3 contains 10 residues. Between the trimmed V and J ends, which lost 2 bases and 6 bases, there was a span of 1 base.

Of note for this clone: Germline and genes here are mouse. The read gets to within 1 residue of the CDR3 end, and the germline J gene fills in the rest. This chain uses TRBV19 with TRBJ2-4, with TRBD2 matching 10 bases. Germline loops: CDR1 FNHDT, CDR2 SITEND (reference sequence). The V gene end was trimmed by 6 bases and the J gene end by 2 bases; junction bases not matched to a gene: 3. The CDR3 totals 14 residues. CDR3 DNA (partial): TGTGCCAGCACAGGACTGGGGGTTCAAAACACCTTGTAC. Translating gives CASTGLGVQNTLY. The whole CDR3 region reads CASTGLGVQNTLYF.

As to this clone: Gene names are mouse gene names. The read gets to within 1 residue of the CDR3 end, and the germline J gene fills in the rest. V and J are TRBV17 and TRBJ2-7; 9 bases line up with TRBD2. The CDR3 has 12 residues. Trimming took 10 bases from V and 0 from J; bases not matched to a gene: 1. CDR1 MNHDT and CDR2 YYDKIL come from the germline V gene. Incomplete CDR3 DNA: TGTGCTATTGGGGGGGCCTCCTATGAACAGTAC. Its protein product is CAIGGASYEQY. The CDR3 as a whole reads CAIGGASYEQYF. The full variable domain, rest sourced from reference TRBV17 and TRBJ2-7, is DTTVKQNPRYKLARVGKPVNLICSQTMNHDTMYWYQKKPNQAPKLLLFYYDKILNREADTFEKFQSSRPNNSFCSLYIGSAGLEYSAMYLCAIGGASYEQYFGPGTRLTVL.

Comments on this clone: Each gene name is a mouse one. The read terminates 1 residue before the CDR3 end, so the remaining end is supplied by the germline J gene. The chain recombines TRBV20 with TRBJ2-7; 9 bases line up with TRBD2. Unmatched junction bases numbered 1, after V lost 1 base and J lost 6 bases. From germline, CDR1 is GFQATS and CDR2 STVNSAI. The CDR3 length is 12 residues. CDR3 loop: CGARGTGVEQYF. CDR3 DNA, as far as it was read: TGTGGTGCTAGGGGGACTGGGGTTGAACAGTAC.

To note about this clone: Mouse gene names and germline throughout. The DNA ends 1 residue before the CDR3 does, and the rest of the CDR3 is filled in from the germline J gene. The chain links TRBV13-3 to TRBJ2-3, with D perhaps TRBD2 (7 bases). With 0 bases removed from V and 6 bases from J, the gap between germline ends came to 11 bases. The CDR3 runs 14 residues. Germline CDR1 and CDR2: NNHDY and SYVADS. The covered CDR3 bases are TGTGCCAGCAGTGATGATGGGGGGCGGGAAACGCTGTAT. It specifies CASSDDGGRETLY. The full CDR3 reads CASSDDGGRETLYF.

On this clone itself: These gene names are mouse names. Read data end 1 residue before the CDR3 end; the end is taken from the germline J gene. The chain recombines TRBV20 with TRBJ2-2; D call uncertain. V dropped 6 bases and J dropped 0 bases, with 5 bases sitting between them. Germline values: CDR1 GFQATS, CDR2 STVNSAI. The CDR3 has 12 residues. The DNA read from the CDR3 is TGTGGTGCGCCAACAAACACCGGGCAGCTCTAC. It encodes CGAPTNTGQLY. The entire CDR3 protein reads CGAPTNTGQLYF.

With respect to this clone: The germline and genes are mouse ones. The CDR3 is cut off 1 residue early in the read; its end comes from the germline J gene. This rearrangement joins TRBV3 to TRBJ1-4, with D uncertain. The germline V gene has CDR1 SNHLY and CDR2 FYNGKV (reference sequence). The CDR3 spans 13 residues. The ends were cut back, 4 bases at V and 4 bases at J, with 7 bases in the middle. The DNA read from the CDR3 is TGTGCCAGCAGCTCTGAGGGCAACGAAAGATTATTT. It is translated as CASSSEGNERLF. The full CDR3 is CASSSEGNERLFF.

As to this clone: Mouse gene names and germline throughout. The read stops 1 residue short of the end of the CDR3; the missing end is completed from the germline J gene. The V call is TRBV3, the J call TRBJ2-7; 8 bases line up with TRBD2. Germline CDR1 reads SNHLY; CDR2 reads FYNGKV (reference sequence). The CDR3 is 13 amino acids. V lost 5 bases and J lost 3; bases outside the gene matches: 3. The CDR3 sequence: CASSATGGYEQYF. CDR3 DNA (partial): TGTGCCAGCAGCGCCACTGGGGGCTATGAACAGTAC.

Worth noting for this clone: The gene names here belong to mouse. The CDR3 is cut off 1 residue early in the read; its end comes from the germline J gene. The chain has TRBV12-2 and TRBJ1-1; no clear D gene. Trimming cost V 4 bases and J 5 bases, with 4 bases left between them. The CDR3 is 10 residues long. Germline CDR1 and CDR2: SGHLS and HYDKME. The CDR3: CASSSTEVFF. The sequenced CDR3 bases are TGTGCCAGCTCCTCGACAGAAGTCTTC.

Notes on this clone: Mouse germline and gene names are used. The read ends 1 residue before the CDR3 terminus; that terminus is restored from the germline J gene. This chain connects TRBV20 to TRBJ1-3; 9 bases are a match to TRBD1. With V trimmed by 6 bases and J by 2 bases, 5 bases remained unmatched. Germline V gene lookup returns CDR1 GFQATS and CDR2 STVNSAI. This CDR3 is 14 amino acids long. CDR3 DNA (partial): TGTGGTGCAACCGGGACAGGGACTGGAAATACGCTCTAT. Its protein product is CGATGTGTGNTLY. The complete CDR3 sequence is CGATGTGTGNTLYF.